Each of the 9 T cell receptor beta chains below was sequenced from the same sample in a study of early stage breast cancer tumors. Generated by immunoSEQ multiplex PCR, the TCRdb table keeps only in-frame clones and is missing some. The sample includes tens of thousands of clones, roughly three fifths of them seen just once. The sequenced sample consisted of breast tumor tissue. These receptor sequences come from a person in their fifties with breast cancer.

Within the sample, this clone is medium-sized (0.01 to 0.1%). The chain couples TRBV9 to TRBJ2-7; the match to TRBD2 covers 8 bases. CDR3 length equals 14 residues. Germline V gives CDR1 SGDLS, CDR2 YYNGEE. V gave up 4 bases and J gave up 2 bases; unmatched junction bases: 5. The CDR3 region has the DNA TGTGCCAGCAGCTATGGACTAGCTCCCTACGAGCAGTACTTC. This encodes CASSYGLAPYEQYF.

This clone was counted only a few times. The rearrangement links TRBV14 to TRBJ2-6, with D hard to call. The CDR3 has 15 amino acids. V lost 1 base to trimming and J lost 0 bases, with 4 bases between them. Germline V gene lookup returns CDR1 SGHDN and CDR2 FVKESK. CDR3 nucleotide sequence: TGTGCCAGCAGCCAAGGGATCTCTGGGGCCAACGTCCTGACTTTC. Protein sequence: CASSQGISGANVLTF.

The chain couples TRBV27 to TRBJ2-1, with 10 positions matching TRBD2. This CDR3 region has 15 residues. CDR1 is MNHEY and CDR2 is SMNVEV in the germline V gene (reference sequence). Unmatched junction bases numbered 0, after V lost 4 bases and J lost 0 bases. CDR3 nucleotide sequence: TGTGCCAGCAGTTCTAGCGGGAGCTCCTACAATGAGCAGTTCTTC. This translates into CASSSSGSSYNEQFF.

This clone has just a few counts. V is TRBV27 and J is TRBJ2-3; TRBD2 agrees at 7 bases. V was pared by 6 bases and J by 0 bases, with 12 bases of the junction left unmatched. The CDR3 runs 17 residues. Germline CDR1 MNHEY, CDR2 SMNVEV (reference sequence). CDR3 DNA sequence: TGTGCCAGCAGCTTTGCGTCGGGAGCGGGGAGCACAGATACGCAGTATTTT. This translates into CASSFASGAGSTDTQYF.

V usage is TRBV12-5 and J usage is TRBJ2-5, with TRBD1 matching over 7 bases. Trimming at V came to 2 bases and at J to 4 bases, leaving 7 bases not matched to a gene. CDR1 is LGHNT, CDR2 FRNRAP, per germline. The CDR3 sequence is 15 residues long. CDR3 coding DNA: TGTGCTAGTGGTTTGCCAACAGGGGCGGGAGAGACCCAGTACTTC. Encoded protein: CASGLPTGAGETQYF. Variable domain in full (rest from reference TRBV12-5 and TRBJ2-5): DARVTQTPRHKVTEMGQEVTMRCQPILGHNTVFWYRQTMMQGLELLAYFRNRAPLDDSGMPKDRFSAEMPDATLATLKIQPSEPRDSAVYFCASGLPTGAGETQYFGPGTRLLVL.

The count of this clone is one. The rearrangement joins TRBV4-1 to TRBJ2-5, with 8 bases aligning to TRBD2. The V gene's germline CDR1 is MGHRA and CDR2 YSYEKL. CDR3 length: 16 amino acids. With V trimmed by 0 bases and J by 2 bases, 5 bases remained unmatched. The CDR3 spells CASSQEGGLEQETQYF. Written as DNA, the CDR3 is TGCGCCAGCAGCCAAGAAGGGGGACTAGAACAAGAGACCCAGTACTTC.

The V and J genes are TRBV6-4 and TRBJ2-7; D is perhaps TRBD1 (6 bases). Trimming removed 6 bases at V and 3 bases at J, with 18 bases between. CDR3 length equals 15 residues. CDR1 and CDR2 from the germline V gene are MRHNA and SNTAGT. In nucleotides, the CDR3 is TGTGCCAGCAGGACGGCAGGGGCATCTGTCTACGAGCAGTACTTC. This codes for CASRTAGASVYEQYF.

This clone is a singleton in its sample. This sequence joins TRBV7-9 and TRBJ2-7, with D tentatively TRBD2 (7 bases). With 0 bases removed from V and 0 bases from J, the gap between germline ends came to 9 bases. The CDR3 covers 15 residues. Germline V gene sequence: CDR1 SEHNR, CDR2 FQNEAQ (reference sequence). The CDR3 loop reads CASSLAGGGSYEQYF. For the CDR3, the DNA is TGTGCCAGCAGCTTAGCGGGAGGGGGCTCCTACGAGCAGTACTTC.

The rearrangement links TRBV29-1 to TRBJ2-7; 10 bases fit TRBD1. Germline V gene lookup returns CDR1 SQVTM and CDR2 ANQGSEA. This CDR3 spans 14 amino acids. The junction had 6 bases not matched to a gene; V was cut back by 2 bases and J by 5 bases. CDR3 region: CSVESRDRGNEQYF. The CDR3 nucleotides read TGCAGCGTTGAATCCCGGGACAGGGGCAACGAGCAGTACTTC.